This is a list of T cell receptor beta chains from one sample in a study of cytomegalovirus exposure and HLA in healthy donors. Clones were sequenced by immunoSEQ multiplex PCR, and TCRdb holds only the in-frame ones, with some missing. The sample has roughly 200,000 clones; approximately 80% are singletons. Material for sequencing was PBMCs. These receptors all come from a middle-aged woman in good health and CMV-seronegative. Both conserved end residues are part of each CDR3. D genes are given only for firm matches. Only some rows state a clone size, as once, few, many or a class for expanded clones.

abundance	v_gene	d_gene	j_gene	CDR3nt	CDR3aa
-	TRBV11-2	TRBD2	TRBJ2-5	TGTGCCAGCAGCTTAGCGGGGGGGGAGACCCAGTACTTC	CASSLAGGETQYF
-	TRBV9	-	TRBJ1-2	TGTGCCAGCAGCAGGGAGAATTCGGGCTACACCTTC	CASSRENSGYTF
few	TRBV29-1	-	TRBJ1-1	TGCAGCGTTAAACCCCTCTTAGCGGACACTGAAGCTTTCTTT	CSVKPLLADTEAFF
-	TRBV27	TRBD1	TRBJ1-5	TGTGCCAGCAGCCCTGACGACAGGGGAAATCAGCCCCAGCATTTT	CASSPDDRGNQPQHF
-	TRBV7-9	TRBD1	TRBJ2-1	TGTGCCAGCAGCTTAGTTAAGGGGGCTTCCTACAATGAGCAGTTCTTC	CASSLVKGASYNEQFF
-	TRBV29-1	-	TRBJ2-5	TGCAGCGCAGGAGGGGTGGAGACCCAGTACTTC	CSAGGVETQYF
-	TRBV27	TRBD2	TRBJ2-3	TGTGCCAGCACTGCTCACGGCGGGGGGCCAGATACGCAGTATTTT	CASTAHGGGPDTQYF
-	TRBV6-1	TRBD1	TRBJ1-6	TGTGCCAGCAGTGCCCAGGACAGGGTTTCACCCCTCCACTTT	CASSAQDRVSPLHF
-	TRBV25-1	-	TRBJ1-1	TGTGCCAGCAGTAGGGGGGGCGCTGAAGCTTTCTTT	CASSRGGAEAFF
-	TRBV5-1	TRBD1	TRBJ2-7	TGCGCCAGCAGCACAACAGGGGGCCTGTACGAGCAGTACTTC	CASSTTGGLYEQYF
-	TRBV5-6	TRBD1	TRBJ1-2	TGTGCCAGCAGCCTCCCCCCAGGGGGCGCTTATAGGCATGGCTACACCTTC	CASSLPPGGAYRHGYTF
-	TRBV7-9	-	TRBJ2-5	TGTGCCAGCAGCCGAACATTTAGCGTCTCGAAGATAGAGACCCAGTACTTC	CASSRTFSVSKIETQYF
few	TRBV6-1	-	TRBJ2-7	TGTGCCAGCAGTGCGACAGTTCTCGAGCAGTACTTC	CASSATVLEQYF
-	TRBV5-4	-	TRBJ2-3	TGTGCCAGCAGCCGCAGCGGGTCACTCACAGATACGCAGTATTTT	CASSRSGSLTDTQYF
-	TRBV28	TRBD1	TRBJ1-5	TGTGCCAGCAGTCCACGGACAGGGCTTAATCAGCCCCAGCATTTT	CASSPRTGLNQPQHF
-	TRBV7-3	TRBD1	TRBJ2-3	TGTGCCAGCAGCTTAGGACAGGGGAGCTTCGGAGATACGCAGTATTTT	CASSLGQGSFGDTQYF
-	TRBV7-2	TRBD1	TRBJ1-2	TGTGCCAAGGGAACAGGGGTATATGGCTACACCTTC	CAKGTGVYGYTF
-	TRBV11-1	-	TRBJ2-7	TGTGCCAGCAGCTTAATAGGAGCAAGCTACGAGCAGTACTTC	CASSLIGASYEQYF
-	TRBV6-5	TRBD2	TRBJ2-7	TGTGCCAGCAGTTACCTAATGGGGACTAGCTCCTACGAGCAGTACTTC	CASSYLMGTSSYEQYF
once	TRBV4-3	-	TRBJ1-2	TGCGCCAGCAGCCAAGATCGGGGGGCGCGGGGCTACACCTTC	CASSQDRGARGYTF
-	TRBV6-1	-	TRBJ1-2	TGTGCCAGCAGTGAAGTGGACAGCAGCTACACCTTC	CASSEVDSSYTF
few	TRBV25-1	-	TRBJ1-6	TGTGCCAGCAGTATAACAGGGCTATATTCACCCCTCCACTTT	CASSITGLYSPLHF
-	TRBV25-1	TRBD1	TRBJ1-2	TGTGCCAGCAGTAGACAGGGAGACTATGGCTACACCTTC	CASSRQGDYGYTF
-	TRBV11-3	-	TRBJ1-6	TGTGCCAGCAGCTTAGCCCCGGGGAACAATTCACCCCTCCACTTT	CASSLAPGNNSPLHF
once	TRBV28	-	TRBJ1-6	TGTGCCAGCAGTTTACGGCAGACTTATAATTCACCCCTCCACTTT	CASSLRQTYNSPLHF
-	TRBV9	TRBD2	TRBJ2-1	TGTGCCAGCGGGACTAGCGGGGGGCACAATGAGCAGTTCTTC	CASGTSGGHNEQFF
-	TRBV9	TRBD1	TRBJ1-6	TGTGCCAGCAGCGCCTCGGGACAGTCAATTAATTCACCCCTCCACTTT	CASSASGQSINSPLHF
-	TRBV7-9	-	TRBJ2-5	TGTGCCAGCAGCATAAACCCTTCGGAAGAGACCCAGTACTTC	CASSINPSEETQYF
-	TRBV27	-	TRBJ1-4	TGTGCCAGCAGCCAGGGTAGGGGTGCCGAAAAACTGTTTTTT	CASSQGRGAEKLFF
-	TRBV18	-	TRBJ2-5	TGTGCCAGCTCACCCACCAGTTCTGGCGGAGAGACCCAGTACTTC	CASSPTSSGGETQYF
-	TRBV11-2	TRBD1	TRBJ2-7	TGTGCCAGTAGGACAGCACAGGGGACCGAGCAGTACTTC	CASRTAQGTEQYF
-	TRBV6-1	-	TRBJ1-5	TGTGCCAGCAGTGAAGGGACAAATTATAGCAATCAGCCCCAGCATTTT	CASSEGTNYSNQPQHF
-	TRBV7-9	-	TRBJ1-2	TGTGCCAGCAGCCCCGGACAGAACTATGGCTACACCTTC	CASSPGQNYGYTF
-	TRBV11-3	TRBD2	TRBJ2-5	TGTGCCAGCAGCTTAGAAGGACTAGCGGGTAGGACCCAGTACTTC	CASSLEGLAGRTQYF
-	TRBV7-9	-	TRBJ1-1	TGTGCCAGCAGCTCAACACTGAACACTGAAGCTTTCTTT	CASSSTLNTEAFF
-	TRBV6-5	-	TRBJ2-6	TGTGCCAGCAGTTCACAGGTGTCTGGGGCCAACGTCCTGACTTTC	CASSSQVSGANVLTF
-	TRBV11-2	-	TRBJ1-1	TGTGCCAGCAGCTTAGGGCGCAGTCGGGACACTGAAGCTTTCTTT	CASSLGRSRDTEAFF
-	TRBV19	-	TRBJ1-1	TGTGCCAGTAGAGGGCCGGGACAAGCTGGAGTGAACACTGAAGCTTTCTTT	CASRGPGQAGVNTEAFF
-	TRBV7-2	TRBD2	TRBJ2-4	TGTGCCAGCAGCCCCCGACTAGCGGGGGAGGTTCCCAAAAACATTCAGTACTTC	CASSPRLAGEVPKNIQYF
-	TRBV5-1	-	TRBJ2-5	TGCGCCAGCAGCTTGGGGGGGCGAGGGGAAGAGACCCAGTACTTC	CASSLGGRGEETQYF
-	TRBV7-8	-	TRBJ1-5	TGTGCCAGCAGCTTAGCTGGCGGCGTTAATCAGCCCCAGCATTTT	CASSLAGGVNQPQHF
-	TRBV4-3	-	TRBJ1-5	TGCGCCAGCAGCCAAGATCGGGGCAATCAGCCCCAGCATTTT	CASSQDRGNQPQHF
-	TRBV5-1	-	TRBJ1-1	TGCGCCAGCAGCCGGGGTGGATGGAGTTTCAATGGAACTGAAGCTTTCTTT	CASSRGGWSFNGTEAFF
-	TRBV10-3	-	TRBJ1-1	TGTGCCATCAGTCGACTTGGCCCTGAAGCTTTCTTT	CAISRLGPEAFF
-	TRBV13	TRBD1	TRBJ1-2	TGTGCCAGCAGCGCCCCGAGACAGGGGGCGCGGGGCTACACCTTC	CASSAPRQGARGYTF
once	TRBV7-2	TRBD1	TRBJ1-1	TGTGCCAGCAGCCGAAAGTCGACAGGGGGGACAGTGATGAACACTGAAGCTTTCTTT	CASSRKSTGGTVMNTEAFF
-	TRBV28	TRBD1	TRBJ1-2	TGTGCCAGCGGTAACAGGGGGCGCTTCTATGGCTACACCTTC	CASGNRGRFYGYTF